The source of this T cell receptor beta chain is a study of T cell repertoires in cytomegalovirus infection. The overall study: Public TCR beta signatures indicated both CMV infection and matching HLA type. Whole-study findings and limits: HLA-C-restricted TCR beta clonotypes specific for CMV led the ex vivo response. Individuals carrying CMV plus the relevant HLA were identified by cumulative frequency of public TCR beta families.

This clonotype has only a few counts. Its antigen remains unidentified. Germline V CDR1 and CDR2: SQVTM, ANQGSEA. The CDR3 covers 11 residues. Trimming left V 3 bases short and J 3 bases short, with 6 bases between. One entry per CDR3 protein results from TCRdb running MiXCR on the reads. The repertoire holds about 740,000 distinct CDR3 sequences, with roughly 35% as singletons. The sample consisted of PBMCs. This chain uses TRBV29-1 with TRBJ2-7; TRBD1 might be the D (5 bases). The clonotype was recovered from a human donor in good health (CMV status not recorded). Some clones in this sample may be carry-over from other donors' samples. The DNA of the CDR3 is TGCAGCGTTGACCAGGGCTACGAGCAGTACTTC. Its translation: CSVDQGYEQYF.